Following are 20 T cell receptor beta chains from one sample sequenced in a study of shared clonotypes between healthy human individuals. Repertoires were generated with immunoSEQ multiplex PCR, while TCRdb's copy carries only in-frame clones and drops some. Seen here are under 2,500,000 clones, approximately 94% observed once, and the top ten hold 0.1% to 0.15%. Sequenced material: naive CD4+ T cells sorted from blood. The subset is: CD45RA+ positively selected. The receptor set was obtained from a man younger than 35 in good health.

The chain carries TRBV6-1 and TRBJ2-2; D gene unclear. V lost 2 bases and J 0 bases, leaving 7 bases between the germline ends. Germline assignment: CDR1 MNHNS and CDR2 SASEGT. The length of the CDR3 is 15 residues. CDR3 residues: CASSELRSNTGELFF. The CDR3 DNA sequence: TGTGCCAGCAGTGAACTCAGGTCGAACACCGGGGAGCTGTTTTTT.

This chain uses TRBV9 with TRBJ2-2, with D possibly called TRBD1 or TRBD2 (5 bases each). Germline loops: CDR1 SGDLS, CDR2 YYNGEE. The CDR3 is 14 amino acids. The V and J ends lost 2 bases and 3 bases respectively, with 8 bases between them. The CDR3 here is CASSVGAYTGELFF. In DNA, the CDR3 is TGTGCCAGCAGCGTCGGGGCCTACACCGGGGAGCTGTTTTTT.

The rearrangement joins TRBV10-3 to TRBJ1-1, with 9 positions matching TRBD1. V was clipped by 5 bases and J by 2 bases; unmatched bases: 3. This CDR3 has 14 residues. Germline CDR1 ENHRY, CDR2 SYGVKD. For the CDR3, the DNA is TGTGCCATCAGTACAGGGGGCTCAAACACTGAAGCTTTCTTT. Encoded protein: CAISTGGSNTEAFF.

This sequence joins TRBV6-4 and TRBJ2-5; 11 nucleotides match TRBD2. Germline V gene sequence: CDR1 MRHNA, CDR2 SNTAGT. Trimming removed 10 bases from V and 5 bases from J; junction bases left unmatched: 6. This CDR3 comprises 13 residues. CDR3 amino acids: CAIRLAGQETQYF. CDR3 DNA: TGTGCCATCCGACTAGCGGGGCAGGAGACCCAGTACTTC.

The chain joins TRBV7-2 to TRBJ2-2, with TRBD2 matching 14 bases. J lost 5 bases, V lost 5 bases, and 7 bases had no gene match. Germline values: CDR1 SGHTA, CDR2 FQGNSA. The CDR3 length is 17 residues. This chain's CDR3 is CASSMGLAGVGTGELFF. In nucleotides, the CDR3 is TGTGCCAGCAGCATGGGACTAGCGGGAGTAGGGACCGGGGAGCTGTTTTTT.

This sequence joins TRBV5-4 and TRBJ1-1, with 11 bases fitting TRBD1. The CDR3 runs 17 residues. Germline loops: CDR1 SGHNT, CDR2 YYREEE (reference sequence). The trim removed 0 bases at V and 3 bases at J, leaving 7 bases unmatched. Here the CDR3 reads CASSLEGDRGAYTEAFF. The CDR3 DNA is TGTGCCAGCAGCTTGGAGGGGGACAGGGGGGCGTACACTGAAGCTTTCTTT.

The gene calls are TRBV9 and TRBJ1-2; no definite D call. Germline values: CDR1 SGDLS, CDR2 YYNGEE. This CDR3 spans 15 amino acids. V lost 3 bases to trimming and J lost 4 bases, with 16 bases between them. The CDR3 bases are TGTGCCAGCAGCGAAGGCCCGGCAGCCGGCTATGGCTACACCTTC. This translates into CASSEGPAAGYGYTF.

The chain links TRBV25-1 to TRBJ2-1; 9 positions match TRBD2. The CDR3 spans 15 residues. Germline trimming cut 9 bases from V and 4 bases from J; bases unmatched to any gene: 10. The germline V gene has CDR1 MGHDK and CDR2 SYGVNS. The CDR3 bases are TGTGCCAGTTCGGTCTATAGCGGGAGTTACAATGAGCAGTTCTTC. Translated, it gives CASSVYSGSYNEQFF.

The rearrangement links TRBV5-1 to TRBJ1-2, with no clear D. With 0 bases removed from V and 4 bases from J, the gap between germline ends came to 13 bases. The CDR3 covers 15 residues. CDR1 is SGHRS, CDR2 YFSETQ, per germline. In nucleotides, the CDR3 is TGCGCCAGCAGCTTGGGTACTCCCGGGATCTATGGCTACACCTTC. Translation: CASSLGTPGIYGYTF.

This chain uses TRBV7-2 with TRBJ2-1, with a weak D call TRBD2 (5 bases). The V gene lost 1 base and the J gene lost 12 bases, with 10 bases spanning the gap. CDR3 length equals 12 residues. Germline CDR1 is SGHTA and CDR2 is FQGNSA. CDR3 DNA sequence: TGTGCCAGCAGCTTAGATACGGGATGGCAGTTCTTC. Its translation is CASSLDTGWQFF.

This chain joins TRBV6-6 and TRBJ2-7; TRBD2 agrees at 7 bases. V dropped 7 bases and J dropped 0; count of bases not matched to a gene: 9. The CDR3 consists of 15 residues. Germline V lookup: CDR1 MNHNY, CDR2 SVGAGI (reference sequence). The CDR3 coding sequence is TGTGCCAGCACCCCAGCGGGGCCAGCCTCCTACGAGCAGTACTTC. It yields the protein CASTPAGPASYEQYF.

The rearrangement uses TRBV11-3 and TRBJ2-1, with TRBD1 as a possible D gene (6 bases). In germline, CDR1 is SGHNT, CDR2 YENEEA. CDR3 size: 14 residues. V was shortened by 5 bases and J by 9 bases, with 17 bases between the two germline ends. The CDR3 here is CASSATTGHSEQFF. DNA for the CDR3: TGTGCCAGCAGCGCAACTACAGGGCACAGTGAGCAGTTCTTC.

The rearrangement uses TRBV7-9 and TRBJ1-4; 9 nucleotides line up with TRBD1. The germline V gene encodes CDR1 SEHNR and CDR2 FQNEAQ (reference sequence). The CDR3 consists of 14 residues. Trimming removed 6 bases from V and 7 bases from J; junction bases left unmatched: 6. The CDR3 protein is CASRGTGYSEKLFF. For the CDR3, the DNA is TGTGCCAGCAGGGGGACAGGGTATAGTGAAAAACTGTTTTTT.

Notes on this clone: Germline and junction disagree at one end, which may indicate a read error. The chain couples TRBV7-7 to TRBJ2-2; D possibly corresponds to TRBD1 (5 bases). CDR3 length: 14 residues. The germline gives CDR1 SSHAT, CDR2 FNYEAQ (reference sequence). CDR3 region: CASSPDRNTGELFF. DNA of the CDR3: TGTGCTAGCAGCCCCGACAGGAACACCGGGGAGCTGTTTTTT.

This rearrangement joins TRBV30 to TRBJ2-7; no clear D gene. V was trimmed by 5 bases and J by 3 bases, leaving 5 bases between them. The germline gives CDR1 GTSNPN, CDR2 SVGIG (reference sequence). The CDR3 spans 10 residues. The CDR3 coding sequence is TGTGCCTGGGGTATCTACGAGCAGTACTTC. This encodes CAWGIYEQYF. Variable domain in full (rest from reference TRBV30 and TRBJ2-7): SQTIHQWPATLVQPVGSPLSLECTVEGTSNPNLYWYRQAAGRGLQLLFYSVGIGQISSEVPQNLSASRPQDRQFILSSKKLLLSDSGFYLCAWGIYEQYFGPGTRLTVT.

The chain employs TRBV5-4 and TRBJ1-6; unclear D gene. The CDR3 runs to 14 residues. Trimming took off 0 bases at V and 10 bases at J, with 11 bases between the two ends. Germline V gives CDR1 SGHNT, CDR2 YYREEE (reference sequence). CDR3 in amino acids: CASSLDPAGSPLHF. Written as DNA, the CDR3 is TGTGCCAGCAGCTTGGATCCGGCAGGCTCACCCCTCCACTTT.

The chain employs TRBV6-6 and TRBJ2-2; D uncertain. From germline, CDR1 is MNHNY and CDR2 SVGAGI (reference sequence). The CDR3 covers 15 residues. Trimming pared 2 bases from V and 4 bases from J, leaving 11 bases between. CDR3 in DNA: TGTGCCAGCAGTTACAAGCACAGCCTCACCGGGGAGCTGTTTTTT. Translation: CASSYKHSLTGELFF.

The chain combines TRBV2 with TRBJ2-2; 10 bases match TRBD1. The CDR3 sequence is 15 residues long. The junction had 3 bases not matched to a gene; V was cut back by 6 bases and J by 2 bases. Germline V CDR1 and CDR2: SNHLY, FYNNEI. The chain's CDR3 is CASRRDRGNTGELFF. For the CDR3, the DNA is TGTGCCAGCAGGAGGGACAGGGGAAACACCGGGGAGCTGTTTTTT.

This chain links TRBV30 with TRBJ2-1, with TRBD1 matching over 9 bases. The ends lost 2 bases at V and 3 bases at J; junction bases unmatched: 5. CDR3 length equals 15 residues. Looked up from germline, CDR1 is GTSNPN and CDR2 is SVGIG (reference sequence). The CDR3 sequence: CAWSLTGGFYNEQFF. The CDR3 DNA reads as TGTGCCTGGAGTCTAACAGGGGGCTTCTACAATGAGCAGTTCTTC. The full variable domain, completed using reference TRBV30 and TRBJ2-1, is SQTIHQWPATLVQPVGSPLSLECTVEGTSNPNLYWYRQAAGRGLQLLFYSVGIGQISSEVPQNLSASRPQDRQFILSSKKLLLSDSGFYLCAWSLTGGFYNEQFFGPGTRLTVL.

The chain employs TRBV21-1 and TRBJ1-1. TRBV21-1 is an annotated pseudogene. The CDR3 spans 19 residues. CDR3 DNA sequence: TGTGCCAGCAGCAGTGGGGGGGACAGCGACGAAGCTTTGAACACTGAAGCTTTCTTT. The encoded protein is CASSSGGDSDEALNTEAFF.